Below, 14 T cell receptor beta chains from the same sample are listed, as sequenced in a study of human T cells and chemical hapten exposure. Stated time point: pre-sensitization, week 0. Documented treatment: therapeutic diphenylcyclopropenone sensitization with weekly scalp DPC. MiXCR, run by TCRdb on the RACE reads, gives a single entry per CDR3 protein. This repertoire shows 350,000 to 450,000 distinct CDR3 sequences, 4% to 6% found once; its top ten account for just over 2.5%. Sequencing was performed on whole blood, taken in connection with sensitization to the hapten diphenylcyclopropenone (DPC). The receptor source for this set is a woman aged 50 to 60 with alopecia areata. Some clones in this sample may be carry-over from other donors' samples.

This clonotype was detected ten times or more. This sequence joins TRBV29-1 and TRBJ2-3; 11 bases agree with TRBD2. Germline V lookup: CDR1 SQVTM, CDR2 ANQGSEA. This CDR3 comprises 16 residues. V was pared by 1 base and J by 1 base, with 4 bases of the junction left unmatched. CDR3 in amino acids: CSVEGGTSGGTDTQYF. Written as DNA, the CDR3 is TGCAGCGTTGAAGGGGGGACTAGCGGAGGCACAGATACGCAGTATTTT.

CDR3 region: CASSQPSATDTQYF. The CDR3 region has the DNA TGTGCCAGCAGCCAGCCATCGGCGACAGATACGCAGTATTTT. This chain joins TRBV14 and TRBJ2-3; D is undetermined. Germline values: CDR1 SGHDN, CDR2 FVKESK. The ends were cut back, 3 bases at V and 3 bases at J, with 10 bases in the middle. The CDR3 extends over 14 amino acids.

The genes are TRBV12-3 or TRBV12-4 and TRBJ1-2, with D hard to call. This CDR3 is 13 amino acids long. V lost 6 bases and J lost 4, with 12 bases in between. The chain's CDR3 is CASSLTTSYGYTF. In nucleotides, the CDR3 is TGTGCCAGCAGCCTGACAACTTCCTATGGCTACACCTTC.

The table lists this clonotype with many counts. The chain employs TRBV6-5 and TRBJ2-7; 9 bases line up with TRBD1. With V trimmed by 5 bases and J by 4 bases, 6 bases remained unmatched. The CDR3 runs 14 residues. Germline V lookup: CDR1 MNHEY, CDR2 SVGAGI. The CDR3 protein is CASSPWDRAYEQYF. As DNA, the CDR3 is TGTGCCAGCAGTCCCTGGGACAGGGCGTACGAGCAGTACTTC.

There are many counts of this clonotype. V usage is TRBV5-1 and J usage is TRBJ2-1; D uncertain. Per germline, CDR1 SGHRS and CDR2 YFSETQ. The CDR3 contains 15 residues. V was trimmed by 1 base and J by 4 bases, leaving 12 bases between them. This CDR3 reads CASSLSIQSYNEQFF. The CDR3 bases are TGCGCCAGCAGCTTGTCCATTCAGTCATACAATGAGCAGTTCTTC.

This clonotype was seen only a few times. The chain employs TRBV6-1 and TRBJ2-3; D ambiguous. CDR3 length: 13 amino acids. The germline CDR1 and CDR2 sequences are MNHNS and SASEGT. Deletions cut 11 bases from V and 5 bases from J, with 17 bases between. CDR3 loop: CALTRSARDTQYF. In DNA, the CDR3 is TGTGCCCTCACCCGGTCGGCAAGAGATACGCAGTATTTT.

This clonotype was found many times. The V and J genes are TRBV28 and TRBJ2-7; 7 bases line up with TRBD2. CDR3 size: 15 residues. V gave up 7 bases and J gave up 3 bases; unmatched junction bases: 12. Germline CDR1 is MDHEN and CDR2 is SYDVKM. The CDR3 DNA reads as TGTGCCAGCACCGACCCGCGGGAGAACAACTACGAGCAGTACTTC. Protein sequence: CASTDPRENNYEQYF.

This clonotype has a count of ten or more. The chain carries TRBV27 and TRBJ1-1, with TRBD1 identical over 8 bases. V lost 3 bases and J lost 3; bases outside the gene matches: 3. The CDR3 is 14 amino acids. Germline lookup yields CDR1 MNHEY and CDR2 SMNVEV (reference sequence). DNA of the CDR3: TGTGCCAGCAGTTTTCAGGGGGCCTACACTGAAGCTTTCTTT. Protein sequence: CASSFQGAYTEAFF.

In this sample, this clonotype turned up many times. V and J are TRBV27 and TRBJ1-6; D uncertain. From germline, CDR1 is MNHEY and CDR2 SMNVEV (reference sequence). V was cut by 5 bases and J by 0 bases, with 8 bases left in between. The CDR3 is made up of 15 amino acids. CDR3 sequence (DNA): TGTGCCAGCAGTCCTAAGGGCTCCTATAATTCACCCCTCCACTTT. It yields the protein CASSPKGSYNSPLHF.

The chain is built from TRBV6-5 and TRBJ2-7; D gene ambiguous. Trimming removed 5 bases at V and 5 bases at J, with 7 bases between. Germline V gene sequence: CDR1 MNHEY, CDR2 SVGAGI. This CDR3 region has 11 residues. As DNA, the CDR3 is TGTGCCAGCAGTCAAAGCCACGAGCAGTACTTC. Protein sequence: CASSQSHEQYF.

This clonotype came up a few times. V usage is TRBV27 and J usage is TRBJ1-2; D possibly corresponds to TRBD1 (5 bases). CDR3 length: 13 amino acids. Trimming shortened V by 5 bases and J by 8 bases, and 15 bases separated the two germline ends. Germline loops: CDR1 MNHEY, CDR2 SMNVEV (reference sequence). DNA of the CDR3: TGTGCCAGCAGTCCGGGGCTAGCTCGGGGCTACACCTTC. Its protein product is CASSPGLARGYTF.

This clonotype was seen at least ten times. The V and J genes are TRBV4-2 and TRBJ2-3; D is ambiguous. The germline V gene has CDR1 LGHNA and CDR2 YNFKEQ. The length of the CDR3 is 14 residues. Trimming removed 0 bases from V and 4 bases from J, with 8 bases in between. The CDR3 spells CASSQDGPPDTQYF. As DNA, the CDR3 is TGTGCCAGCAGCCAAGACGGCCCCCCAGATACGCAGTATTTT.

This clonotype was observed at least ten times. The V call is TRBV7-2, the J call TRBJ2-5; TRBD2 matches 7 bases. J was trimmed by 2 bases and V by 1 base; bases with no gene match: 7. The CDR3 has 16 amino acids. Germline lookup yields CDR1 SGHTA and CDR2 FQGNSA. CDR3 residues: CASSLVGLAAQETQYF. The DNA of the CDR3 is TGTGCCAGCAGCTTAGTCGGGCTAGCGGCACAAGAGACCCAGTACTTC. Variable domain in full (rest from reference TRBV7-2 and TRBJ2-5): GAGVSQSPSNKVTEKGKDVELRCDPISGHTALYWYRQSLGQGLEFLIYFQGNSAPDKSGLPSDRFSAERTGGSVSTLTIQRTQQEDSAVYLCASSLVGLAAQETQYFGPGTRLLVL.

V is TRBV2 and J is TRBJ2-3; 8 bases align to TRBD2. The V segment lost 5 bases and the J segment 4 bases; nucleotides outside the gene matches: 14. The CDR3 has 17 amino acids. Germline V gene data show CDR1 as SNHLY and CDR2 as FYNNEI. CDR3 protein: CASSPPSLGGGSDTQYF. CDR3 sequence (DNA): TGTGCCAGCAGTCCACCTTCCCTCGGCGGGGGGTCAGATACGCAGTATTTT. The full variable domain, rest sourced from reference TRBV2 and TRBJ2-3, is EPEVTQTPSHQVTQMGQEVILRCVPISNHLYFYWYRQILGQKVEFLVSFYNNEISEKSEIFDDQFSVERPDGSNFTLKIRSTKLEDSAMYFCASSPPSLGGGSDTQYFGPGTRLTVL.